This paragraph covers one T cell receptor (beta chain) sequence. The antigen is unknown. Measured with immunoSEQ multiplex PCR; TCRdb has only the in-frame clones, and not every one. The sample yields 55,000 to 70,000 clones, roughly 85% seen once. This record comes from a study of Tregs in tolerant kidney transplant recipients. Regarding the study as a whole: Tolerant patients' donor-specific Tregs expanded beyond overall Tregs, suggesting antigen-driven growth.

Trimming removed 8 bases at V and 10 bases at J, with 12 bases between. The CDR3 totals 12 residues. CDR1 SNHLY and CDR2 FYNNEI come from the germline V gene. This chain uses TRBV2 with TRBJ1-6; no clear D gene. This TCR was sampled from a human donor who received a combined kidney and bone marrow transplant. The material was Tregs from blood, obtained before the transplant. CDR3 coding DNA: TGTGCCAGCGGGGAGCCGCGCTCACCCCTCCACTTT. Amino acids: CASGEPRSPLHF.